These T cell receptor beta chains were read from a single sample in a study of blood T cell repertoires in COVID-19. Here immunoSEQ multiplex PCR was the method, and the copy in TCRdb shows in-frame clones only, minus some. The repertoire has about 71,000 clones, less than 95% of them found once; the top ten carry 5% to 6.5%. The sample comprised peripheral blood. The receptor source for this set is a woman under 30 with acute or convalescent COVID-19. CDR3s include the opening cysteine and the closing phenylalanine or tryptophan.

v_gene	j_gene	len	CDR3aa
TRBV19	TRBJ2-3	15	CATASGTSGGHTQYF
TRBV10-3	TRBJ2-3	13	CAISAGSTDTQYF
TRBV7-8	TRBJ2-1	14	CASSSSGGYNEQFF
TRBV7-6	TRBJ2-3	14	CASSLAGGADTQYF
TRBV30	TRBJ2-1	17	CAWSLSLTSGENNEQFF
TRBV2	TRBJ2-3	15	CASSEHLAVTDTQYF
TRBV7-9	TRBJ2-1	15	CASSRLAGGYNEQFF
TRBV6-5	TRBJ1-1	15	CASSPRQGKGTEAFF
TRBV28	TRBJ1-5	16	CASSLDRTGTNQPQHF
TRBV4-1	TRBJ2-1	15	CASSQSGLLLNEQFF
TRBV10-3	TRBJ1-1	15	CAISDYAEEGREAFF
TRBV19	TRBJ1-5	14	CASRTRQANQPQHF
TRBV9	TRBJ2-3	15	CASSFVAGDTDTQYF
TRBV7-2	TRBJ1-1	11	CASSLQNEAFF
TRBV7-8	TRBJ2-5	15	CASSPSGGLGETQYF
TRBV27	TRBJ1-2	14	CASSLRQGIYGYTF
TRBV7-2	TRBJ2-7	18	CASSPERDRVMDTYEQYF
TRBV28	TRBJ1-1	12	CASTLTGGEAFF
TRBV6-5	TRBJ1-5	14	CASSTTVEVQPQHF
TRBV4-1	TRBJ2-1	16	CASSQRRGAGYNEQFF
TRBV7-9	TRBJ2-7	16	CASSLGGLAGSYEQYF
TRBV3-1/TRBV3-2	TRBJ1-6	14	CASSQQGINSPLHF
TRBV6-6	TRBJ2-1	13	CASSYGREPEQFF
TRBV5-8	TRBJ1-5	16	CASSLGQGGRNQPQHF
TRBV5-1	TRBJ2-7	15	CASSAAFAGVDEQYF
TRBV28	TRBJ2-7	13	CASRVDRLYEQYF
TRBV7-2	TRBJ2-5	16	CASSLEGSGRKETQYF
TRBV7-2	TRBJ2-2	16	CASSLEGSGSDGELFF
TRBV10-1	TRBJ1-1	13	CASSDGVSTEAFF
TRBV5-6	TRBJ1-3	14	CASSSDSSGNTIYF
TRBV2	TRBJ2-7	14	CASSDLAIPGVQYF
TRBV19	TRBJ2-3	15	CASSPGDSSEDTQYF
TRBV6-6	TRBJ1-4	15	CASSSRQGLAEKLFF
TRBV5-1	TRBJ1-2	15	CASSFEGARNYGYTF
TRBV6-5	TRBJ2-7	15	CASRPTSGSSYEQYF
TRBV18	TRBJ2-5	15	CASSPLPGQKETQYF
TRBV25-1	TRBJ1-1	14	CASSEGQGNTEAFF
TRBV5-5	TRBJ2-1	15	CASSLAWREGNEQFF
TRBV7-2	TRBJ1-5	15	CASSLGTGGRQPQHF
TRBV19	TRBJ2-6	15	CASSMDRSGANVLTF
TRBV13	TRBJ2-3	14	CASSLGLATDTQYF
TRBV19	TRBJ2-1	12	CASSRKGDEQFF
TRBV11-2	TRBJ2-3	15	CASSLEQIPTDTQYF
TRBV6-5	TRBJ2-3	14	CASSPDRVSDTQYF
TRBV10-3	TRBJ2-7	15	CAISDLAASSYEQYF
TRBV10-1	TRBJ1-3	18	CASRDPEVLPLSGNTIYF
TRBV5-5	TRBJ2-7	14	CASSLVGRGYEQYF
TRBV4-3	TRBJ1-3	15	CASSQAWSSGNTIYF
TRBV19	TRBJ2-5	14	CASSIAGGQETQYF
TRBV28	TRBJ1-1	11	CASRKTPPLIF
TRBV5-5	TRBJ2-2	17	CASSPDRDRGLAGELFF
TRBV7-9	TRBJ2-1	18	CASSLAGTSGSSYNEQFF
TRBV25-1	TRBJ1-2	16	CASSAGQGRRDNGYTF
TRBV12-3/TRBV12-4	TRBJ2-2	12	CASSHHTGELFF
TRBV7-2	TRBJ2-1	18	CASSLLSVAGSSLREQFF
TRBV5-8	TRBJ1-6	16	CASRRTGGLESSPLHF